This T cell receptor (beta chain) was observed in a study of control samples from healthy donors and cancer patients. This table comes from immunoSEQ multiplex PCR, and its TCRdb copy is limited to in-frame clones, with some not included. Of about 61,000 clones listed, 90% were seen once; the top ten hold around 5.4%. The CDR3 is 15 residues long. Germline-derived CDR1 and CDR2 are MNHEY and SMNVEV (reference sequence). Germline trimming cut 2 bases from V and 5 bases from J; bases unmatched to any gene: 6. The sample holds one count of this clone. The sample was PBMCs. The source of this sequence is a man aged 55 to 69 with colorectal cancer. This chain joins TRBV27 and TRBJ1-1; the match to TRBD1 covers 9 bases. The CDR3 DNA reads TGTGCCAGCAGTTTAGGACAGGGGAAAAGGACTGAAGCTTTCTTT. Translation gives CASSLGQGKRTEAFF.